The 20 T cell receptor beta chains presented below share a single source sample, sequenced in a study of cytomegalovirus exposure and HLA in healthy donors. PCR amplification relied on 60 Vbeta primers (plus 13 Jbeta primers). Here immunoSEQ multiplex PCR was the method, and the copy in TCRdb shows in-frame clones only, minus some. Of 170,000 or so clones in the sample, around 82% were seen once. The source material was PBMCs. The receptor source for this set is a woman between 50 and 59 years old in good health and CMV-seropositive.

CDR3 amino acids: CASSLDRTGNSPLHF. The CDR3 DNA follows: TGTGCCAGCAGTTTAGATAGAACCGGTAATTCACCCCTCCACTTT. V is TRBV27 and J is TRBJ1-6; D remains ambiguous. Per the germline V gene, CDR1 is MNHEY and CDR2 is SMNVEV (reference sequence). Trimming left V 2 bases short and J 6 bases short, with 11 bases between. The CDR3 is made up of 15 amino acids.

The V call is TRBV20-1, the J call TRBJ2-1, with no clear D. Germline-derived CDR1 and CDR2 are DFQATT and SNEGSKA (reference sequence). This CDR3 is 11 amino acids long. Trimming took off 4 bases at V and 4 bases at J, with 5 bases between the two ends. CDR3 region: CSAILYNEQFF. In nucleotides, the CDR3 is TGCAGTGCTATCCTTTACAATGAGCAGTTCTTC.

The CDR3 sequence is CASGLLAEETQYF. CDR3 coding DNA: TGTGCCAGCGGCCTCCTGGCGGAAGAGACCCAGTACTTC. V usage is TRBV7-9 and J usage is TRBJ2-5, with no clear D. V was cut by 8 bases and J by 3 bases, with 13 bases left in between. Germline V lookup: CDR1 SEHNR, CDR2 FQNEAQ (reference sequence). The CDR3 length is 13 residues.

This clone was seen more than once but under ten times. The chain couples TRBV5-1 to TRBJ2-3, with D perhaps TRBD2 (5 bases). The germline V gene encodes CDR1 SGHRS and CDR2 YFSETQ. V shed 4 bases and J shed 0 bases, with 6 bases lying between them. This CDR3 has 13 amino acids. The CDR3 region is CASSPSSTDTQYF. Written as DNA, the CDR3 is TGCGCCAGCAGCCCTAGCAGCACAGATACGCAGTATTTT.

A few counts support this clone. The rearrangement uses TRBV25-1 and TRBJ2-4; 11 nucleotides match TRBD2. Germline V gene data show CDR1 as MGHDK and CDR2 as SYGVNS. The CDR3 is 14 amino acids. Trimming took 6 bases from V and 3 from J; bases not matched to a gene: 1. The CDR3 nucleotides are TGTGCCAGCAGAGGGACTAGCGGCAAAAACATTCAGTACTTC. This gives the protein CASRGTSGKNIQYF. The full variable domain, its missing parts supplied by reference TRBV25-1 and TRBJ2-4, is EADIYQTPRYLVIGTGKKITLECSQTMGHDKMYWYQQDPGMELHLIHYSYGVNSTEKGDLSSESTVSRIRTEHFPLTLESARPSHTSQYLCASRGTSGKNIQYFGAGTRLSVL.

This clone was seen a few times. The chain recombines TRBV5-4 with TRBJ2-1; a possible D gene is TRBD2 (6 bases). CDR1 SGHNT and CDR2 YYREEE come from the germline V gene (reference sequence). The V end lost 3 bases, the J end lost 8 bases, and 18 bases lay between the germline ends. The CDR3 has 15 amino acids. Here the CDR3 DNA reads TGTGCCAGCAGCTCCACGGGACTTCCCTCGGATGAGCAGTTCTTC. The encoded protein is CASSSTGLPSDEQFF.

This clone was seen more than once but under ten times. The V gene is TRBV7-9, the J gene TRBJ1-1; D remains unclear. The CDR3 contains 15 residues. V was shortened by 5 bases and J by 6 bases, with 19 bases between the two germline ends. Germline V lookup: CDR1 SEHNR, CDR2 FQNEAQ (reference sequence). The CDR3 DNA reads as TGTGCCAGCAGCCCACCACGAGGAGGTTTGTCTGAAGCTTTCTTT. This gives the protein CASSPPRGGLSEAFF.

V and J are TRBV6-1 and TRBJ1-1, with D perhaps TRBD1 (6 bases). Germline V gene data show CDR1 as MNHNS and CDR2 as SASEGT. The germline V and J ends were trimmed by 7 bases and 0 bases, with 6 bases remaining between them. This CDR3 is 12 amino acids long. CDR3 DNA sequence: TGTGCCAGCACAGGGGTGAACACTGAAGCTTTCTTT. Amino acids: CASTGVNTEAFF.

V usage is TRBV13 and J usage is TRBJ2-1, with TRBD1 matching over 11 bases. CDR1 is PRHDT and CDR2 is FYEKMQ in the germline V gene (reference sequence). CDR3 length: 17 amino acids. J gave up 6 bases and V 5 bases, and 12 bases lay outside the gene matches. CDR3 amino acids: CASSVRPGTGGFNEQFF. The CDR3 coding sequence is TGTGCCAGCAGCGTCCGACCCGGGACAGGGGGATTCAATGAGCAGTTCTTC.

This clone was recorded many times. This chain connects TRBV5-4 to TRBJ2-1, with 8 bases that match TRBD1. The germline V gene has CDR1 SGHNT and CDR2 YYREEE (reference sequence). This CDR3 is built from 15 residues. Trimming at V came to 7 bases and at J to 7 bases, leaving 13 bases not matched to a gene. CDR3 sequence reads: CASGNRGEFGNEQFF. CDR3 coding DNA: TGTGCCAGCGGGAACAGGGGGGAGTTTGGGAATGAGCAGTTCTTC.

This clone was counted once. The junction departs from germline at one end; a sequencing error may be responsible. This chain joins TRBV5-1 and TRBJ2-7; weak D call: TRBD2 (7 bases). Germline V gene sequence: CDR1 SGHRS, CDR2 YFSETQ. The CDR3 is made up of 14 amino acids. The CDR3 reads CASSLRGGANEQCF. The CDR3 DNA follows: TGCGCCAGCAGCTTGCGAGGGGGGGCAAACGAGCAGTGCTTC.

CDR3 in DNA: TGTGCCATCAGAGGCGGGGGGGGAGAGACCCAGTACTTC. Translated, it gives CAIRGGGGETQYF. The genes are TRBV10-3 and TRBJ2-5; TRBD2 aligns across 9 bases. Germline V gene sequence: CDR1 ENHRY, CDR2 SYGVKD. J lost 4 bases, V lost 6 bases, and 3 bases had no gene match. The CDR3 consists of 13 residues.

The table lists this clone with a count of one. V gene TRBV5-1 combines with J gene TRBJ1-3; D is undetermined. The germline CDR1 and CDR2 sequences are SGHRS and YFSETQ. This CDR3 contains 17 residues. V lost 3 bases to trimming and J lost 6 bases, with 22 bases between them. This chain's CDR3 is CASSSAPPGRGENTIYF. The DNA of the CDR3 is TGCGCCAGCAGCTCGGCGCCCCCGGGCCGCGGGGAAAACACCATATATTTT.

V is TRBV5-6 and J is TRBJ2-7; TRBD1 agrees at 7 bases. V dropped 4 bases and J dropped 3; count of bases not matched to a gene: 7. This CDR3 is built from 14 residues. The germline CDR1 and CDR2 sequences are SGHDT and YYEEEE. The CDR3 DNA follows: TGTGCCAGCAGCCCTCCGGGACAGAGCTACGAGCAGTACTTC. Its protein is CASSPPGQSYEQYF.

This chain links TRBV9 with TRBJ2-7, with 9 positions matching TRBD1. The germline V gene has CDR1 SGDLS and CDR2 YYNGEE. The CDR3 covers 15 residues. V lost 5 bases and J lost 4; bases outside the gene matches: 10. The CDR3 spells CASSPLGTGYYEQYF. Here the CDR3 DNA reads TGTGCCAGCAGTCCTCTTGGGACAGGGTATTACGAGCAGTACTTC.

The CDR3 loop reads CASSPREGGSTEAFF. DNA of the CDR3: TGTGCCAGCAGCCCGCGGGAGGGGGGGAGCACTGAAGCTTTCTTT. The chain uses TRBV7-8 and TRBJ1-1; a weak D match, TRBD1 (6 bases). V lost 5 bases and J 4 bases, leaving 17 bases between the germline ends. CDR3 size: 15 residues. Germline V gene data show CDR1 as SGHVS and CDR2 as FQNEAQ. Based on the CDR3 plus reference TRBV7-8 and TRBJ1-1, the full variable domain is GAGVSQSPRYKVAKRGQDVALRCDPISGHVSLFWYQQALGQGPEFLTYFQNEAQLDKSGLPSDRFFAERPEGSVSTLKIQRTQQEDSAVYLCASSPREGGSTEAFFGQGTRLTVV.

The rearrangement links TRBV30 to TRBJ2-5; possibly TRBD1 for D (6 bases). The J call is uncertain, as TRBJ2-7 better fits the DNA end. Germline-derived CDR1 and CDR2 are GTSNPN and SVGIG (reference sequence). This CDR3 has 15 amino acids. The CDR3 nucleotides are TGTGCCTGGAGTGTATCTACAGGGTACGTCTACGAGCAGTACTTC. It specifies CAWSVSTGYVYEQYF.

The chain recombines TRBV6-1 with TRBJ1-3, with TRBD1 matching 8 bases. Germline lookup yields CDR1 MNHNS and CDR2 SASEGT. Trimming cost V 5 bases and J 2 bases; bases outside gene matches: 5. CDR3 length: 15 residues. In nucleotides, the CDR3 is TGTGCCAGCAGTAGGGAGACAGGGGCTGGAAACACCATATATTTT. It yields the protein CASSRETGAGNTIYF.

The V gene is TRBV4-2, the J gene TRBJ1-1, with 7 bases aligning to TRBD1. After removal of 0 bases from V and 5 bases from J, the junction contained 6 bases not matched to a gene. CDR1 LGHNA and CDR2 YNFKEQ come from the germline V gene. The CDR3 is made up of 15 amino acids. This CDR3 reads CASSQEDTGATEAFF. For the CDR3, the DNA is TGTGCCAGCAGCCAAGAAGACACAGGGGCAACTGAAGCTTTCTTT.

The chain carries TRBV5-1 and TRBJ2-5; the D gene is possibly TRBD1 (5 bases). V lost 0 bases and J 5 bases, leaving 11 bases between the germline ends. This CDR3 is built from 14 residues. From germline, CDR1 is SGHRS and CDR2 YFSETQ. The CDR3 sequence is CASSLEPGRETQYF. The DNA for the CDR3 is TGCGCCAGCAGCTTGGAGCCAGGGCGGGAGACCCAGTACTTC.